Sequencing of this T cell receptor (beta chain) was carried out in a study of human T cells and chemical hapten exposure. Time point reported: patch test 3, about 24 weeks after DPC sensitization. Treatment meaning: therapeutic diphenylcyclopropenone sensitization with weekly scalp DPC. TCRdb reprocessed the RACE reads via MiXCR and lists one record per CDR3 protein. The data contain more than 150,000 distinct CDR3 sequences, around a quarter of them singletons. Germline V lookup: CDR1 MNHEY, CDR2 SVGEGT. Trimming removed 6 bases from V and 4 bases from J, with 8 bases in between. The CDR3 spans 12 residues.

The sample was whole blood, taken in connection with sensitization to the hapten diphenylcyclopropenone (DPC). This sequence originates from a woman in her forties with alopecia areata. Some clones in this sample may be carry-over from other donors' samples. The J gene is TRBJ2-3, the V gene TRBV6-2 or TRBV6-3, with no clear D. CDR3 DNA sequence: TGTGCCAGCAGGCTAGTTGCAGATACGCAGTATTTT. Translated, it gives CASRLVADTQYF.